What follows are 7 T cell receptor beta chains derived from one specimen sequenced in a study of blood T cells in healthy people across ages. It was with a sample-barcoded 5' primer and a J-beta primer mix that a second PCR of roughly 6 to 12 cycles was run. TCRdb fed the 5' RACE reads into MiXCR, producing one record per CDR3 protein. This table holds roughly 500,000 distinct CDR3 sequences, 25% to 30% found once. Sequencing was done on a sample of blood. These receptor sequences come from a woman in her seventies in good health.

This clonotype was counted only a few times. The J gene is TRBJ1-1, the V gene TRBV29-1, with D hard to call. The V end was cut by 1 base, the J end by 4 bases, with 4 bases between. CDR3 length: 11 amino acids. The V gene's germline CDR1 is SQVTM and CDR2 ANQGSEA. This chain's CDR3 is CSVEGRTEAFF. The CDR3, as DNA: TGCAGCGTTGAAGGCCGCACTGAAGCTTTCTTT.

In this sample, this clonotype turned up a few times. The chain has TRBV11-2 and TRBJ2-7; D ambiguous. Germline values: CDR1 SGHAT, CDR2 FQNNGV. The V end was cut by 5 bases, the J end by 2 bases, with 10 bases between. This CDR3 region has 13 residues. The CDR3 sequence is CASSALGTYEQYF. CDR3 sequence (DNA): TGTGCCAGCAGCGCTCTGGGGACCTACGAGCAGTACTTC.

This clonotype was counted between two and nine times. This chain joins TRBV3-1 and TRBJ1-4; 7 nucleotides agree with TRBD1. Trimming at V came to 5 bases and at J to 6 bases, leaving 9 bases not matched to a gene. The germline V gene has CDR1 LGHDT and CDR2 YNNKEL (reference sequence). The CDR3 consists of 15 residues. CDR3: CASSNRQGGHEKLFF. CDR3 DNA: TGTGCCAGCAGCAACCGACAGGGTGGTCATGAAAAACTGTTTTTT.

This clonotype has more than one count but fewer than ten. V and J are TRBV20-1 and TRBJ2-3; D not certain. Germline-derived CDR1 and CDR2 are DFQATT and SNEGSKA (reference sequence). The V and J ends lost 2 bases and 4 bases respectively, with 10 bases between them. This CDR3 region has 13 residues. The CDR3, as DNA: TGCAGTGCTAGATTGGCTGCCCCAGATACGCAGTATTTT. Protein product: CSARLAAPDTQYF.

This rearrangement joins TRBV5-4 to TRBJ2-3; the match to TRBD2 covers 11 bases. Germline loops: CDR1 SGHNT, CDR2 YYREEE (reference sequence). Trimming at V came to 3 bases and at J to 1 base, leaving 4 bases not matched to a gene. The CDR3 is 16 amino acids. CDR3 DNA sequence: TGTGCCAGCAGCTCGACTAGCGGGGCCCGCACAGATACGCAGTATTTT. Amino acids: CASSSTSGARTDTQYF.

The V and J genes are TRBV29-1 and TRBJ2-3; no definite D call. Germline loops: CDR1 SQVTM, CDR2 ANQGSEA. V dropped 0 bases and J dropped 4 bases, with 8 bases sitting between them. The CDR3 length is 13 residues. The chain's CDR3 is CSVEDPTADTQYF. CDR3 in DNA: TGCAGCGTTGAAGATCCGACGGCAGATACGCAGTATTTT.

This clonotype was observed a handful of times. The V and J genes are TRBV4-2 and TRBJ1-2; maybe TRBD1 (5 bases). The CDR3 is made up of 17 amino acids. From germline, CDR1 is LGHNA and CDR2 YNFKEQ. Trimming removed 1 base at V and 4 bases at J, with 19 bases between. As DNA, the CDR3 is TGTGCCAGCAGCCAAGTGGAGGCGGGGGGGGAGGCCTATGGCTACACCTTC. It codes for CASSQVEAGGEAYGYTF.